This T cell receptor beta chain was sequenced for a study of blood T cell repertoires in COVID-19. The overall study: The study drew acute and convalescent COVID-19 samples from the United States, Italy and Spain. PBMCs, B-cell-depleted T cells, or T cells provided the cDNA or gDNA that made up the material.

In the original workflow: Using reference gene primer amplification, nucleated cell counts were estimated. Clones were sequenced by immunoSEQ multiplex PCR, and TCRdb holds only the in-frame ones, with some missing. The V and J calls and clone size were taken over from that table, and D and trimming were inferred from the DNA. Among about 13,000 clones, about 80% were seen once, and the ten largest hold less than 45%. The CDR3 is 14 amino acids. The germline V gene has CDR1 PRHDT and CDR2 FYEKMQ (reference sequence). Germline trimming cut 5 bases from V and 5 bases from J; bases unmatched to any gene: 5.

Sequencing was done on a sample of peripheral blood. The TCR comes from a woman older than 75 with acute or convalescent COVID-19. V usage is TRBV13 and J usage is TRBJ1-1; the match to TRBD1 covers 10 bases. The CDR3, as DNA: TGTGCCAGCAGCCCAGACAGGGGGCGAACTGAAGCTTTCTTT. Translation gives CASSPDRGRTEAFF.